The 19 T cell receptor beta chains below come from one sample, sequenced in a study of cytomegalovirus exposure and HLA in healthy donors. Vbeta (60) and Jbeta (13) primers were used in the PCR. TCRdb keeps only in-frame clones here, not all; method: immunoSEQ multiplex PCR. In all, the sample yields 220,000 or so clones. The specimen sequenced was PBMCs. Receptors were obtained from a girl aged 2-10 years in good health and CMV-seropositive.

The genes are TRBV15 and TRBJ2-7; TRBD2 agrees at 9 bases. With V trimmed by 6 bases and J by 0 bases, 3 bases remained unmatched. CDR3 length: 14 residues. The V gene's germline CDR1 is LNHNV and CDR2 YYDKDF (reference sequence). The CDR3 is CATRASGNSYEQYF. CDR3 nucleotide sequence: TGTGCCACCAGGGCTAGCGGGAACTCCTACGAGCAGTACTTC.

The rearrangement links TRBV7-2 to TRBJ1-5, with D unclear. V lost 1 base, J lost 0 bases, and 7 bases lay in between. CDR3 length: 15 amino acids. CDR1 and CDR2 (germline): SGHTA, FQGNSA. The CDR3 spells CASSLERSSNQPQHF. CDR3 DNA: TGTGCCAGCAGCTTAGAGCGGAGTAGCAATCAGCCCCAGCATTTT.

The V call is TRBV5-1, the J call TRBJ2-3, with 9 positions matching TRBD1. This CDR3 has 16 amino acids. Trimming took 1 base from V and 2 from J; bases not matched to a gene: 5. CDR1 SGHRS and CDR2 YFSETQ come from the germline V gene. DNA for the CDR3: TGCGCCAGCAGCTTGCAGGGACAGGGCAACACAGATACGCAGTATTTT. This gives the protein CASSLQGQGNTDTQYF.

The J gene is TRBJ2-5, the V gene TRBV9; D is perhaps TRBD1 (5 bases). The CDR3 has 14 residues. V gave up 0 bases and J gave up 3 bases, with 9 bases separating them. Germline CDR1 is SGDLS and CDR2 is YYNGEE. CDR3 residues: CASSVDAREETQYF. The DNA for the CDR3 is TGTGCCAGCAGCGTAGATGCCAGGGAAGAGACCCAGTACTTC.

The chain recombines TRBV4-2 with TRBJ1-4; no firm D call. Germline lookup yields CDR1 LGHNA and CDR2 YNFKEQ. The CDR3 runs 20 residues. V was trimmed by 0 bases and J by 0 bases, leaving 20 bases between them. CDR3 sequence (DNA): TGTGCCAGCAGCCAAGATGTCTGGCTAGCCAACTCTGCAACTAATGAAAAACTGTTTTTT. It specifies CASSQDVWLANSATNEKLFF.

The chain combines TRBV28 with TRBJ1-2; perhaps TRBD1 as D (5 bases). Trimming pared 6 bases from V and 5 bases from J, leaving 10 bases between. This CDR3 has 12 residues. Germline V gene lookup returns CDR1 MDHEN and CDR2 SYDVKM. CDR3 sequence reads: CASRGGTYGYTF. CDR3 nucleotide sequence: TGTGCCAGCAGGGGAGGGACTTATGGCTACACCTTC.

The chain is built from TRBV9 and TRBJ2-3; 11 positions agree with TRBD2. Trimming at V came to 3 bases and at J to 2 bases, leaving 8 bases not matched to a gene. The CDR3 contains 17 residues. The germline gives CDR1 SGDLS, CDR2 YYNGEE. The CDR3 here is CASSATGTSGSTDTQYF. Written as DNA, the CDR3 is TGTGCCAGCAGCGCGACCGGGACTAGCGGTTCCACAGATACGCAGTATTTT.

The V gene is TRBV28, the J gene TRBJ2-1; D gene ambiguous. There are 13 residues in the CDR3. Trimming shortened V by 1 base and J by 4 bases, and 5 bases separated the two germline ends. CDR1 is MDHEN, CDR2 SYDVKM, per germline. Written as DNA, the CDR3 is TGTGCCAGCAGTTTATCCAGGTACAATGAGCAGTTCTTC. The encoded protein is CASSLSRYNEQFF.

The chain links TRBV19 to TRBJ1-5; the match to TRBD1 covers 9 bases. V dropped 4 bases and J dropped 6; count of bases not matched to a gene: 13. The germline V gene has CDR1 LNHDA and CDR2 SQIVND (reference sequence). The CDR3 contains 17 residues. The CDR3 nucleotides are TGTGCCAGTAGTAGTCGGGACAGGGTGGGGCAGGGTCAGCCCCAGCATTTT. Protein: CASSSRDRVGQGQPQHF.

The V and J genes are TRBV28 and TRBJ2-5; 7 bases are shared with TRBD1. Losses at the gene ends were 3 bases for V and 4 bases for J; bases not matched to a gene: 8. The CDR3 has 15 amino acids. Germline CDR1 and CDR2: MDHEN and SYDVKM. The DNA of the CDR3 is TGTGCCAGCAGTTTCCCCAGGGGGAGAGGAGAGACCCAGTACTTC. Amino acid sequence: CASSFPRGRGETQYF.

The rearrangement joins TRBV5-1 to TRBJ2-5, with a weak D call TRBD1 (6 bases). The CDR3 loop spans 14 amino acids. The germline V gene encodes CDR1 SGHRS and CDR2 YFSETQ. Trimming removed 4 bases from V and 2 bases from J, with 12 bases in between. CDR3 region: CASSPGTTQETQYF. The CDR3 coding sequence is TGCGCCAGCAGCCCGGGGACAACACAAGAGACCCAGTACTTC.

The chain joins TRBV28 to TRBJ1-2; TRBD1 matches at 7 bases. CDR1 MDHEN and CDR2 SYDVKM come from the germline V gene. J was trimmed by 8 bases and V by 6 bases; bases with no gene match: 9. There are 13 residues in the CDR3. CDR3 residues: CASRPTGLWGYTF. The CDR3, as DNA: TGTGCCAGCAGGCCGACAGGGTTATGGGGCTACACCTTC.

The gene calls are TRBV27 and TRBJ1-3; 9 bases are shared with TRBD1. V lost 6 bases to trimming and J lost 0 bases; unmatched junction nucleotides: 3. The CDR3 consists of 15 residues. CDR1 is MNHEY and CDR2 is SMNVEV in the germline V gene (reference sequence). CDR3 DNA sequence: TGTGCCAGCAGCGGACAGGGGAGCTCTGGAAACACCATATATTTT. Translating it yields CASSGQGSSGNTIYF.

This chain connects TRBV27 to TRBJ1-5; TRBD1 agrees at 7 bases. The CDR3 is made up of 13 amino acids. The V and J ends lost 3 bases and 5 bases, in that order; junction bases with no gene match: 1. CDR1 is MNHEY, CDR2 SMNVEV, per germline (reference sequence). CDR3 coding DNA: TGTGCCAGCAGTTTGAGGGGGCATCAGCCCCAGCATTTT. It is translated as CASSLRGHQPQHF.

This sequence joins TRBV10-1 and TRBJ2-7, with 11 positions matching TRBD2. This CDR3 has 15 amino acids. The J segment lost 3 bases and the V segment lost 2 bases, leaving 3 bases of the junction unmatched. In germline, CDR1 is WNHNN, CDR2 SYGVQD (reference sequence). The CDR3 reads CASSERTSGGYEQYF. For the CDR3, the DNA is TGCGCCAGCAGTGAGCGTACTAGCGGGGGCTACGAGCAGTACTTC.

Turning to this clone: This same CDR3 is encoded by further DNA sequences in the sample. The rearrangement joins TRBV5-1 to TRBJ1-1; D gene ambiguous. Germline loops: CDR1 SGHRS, CDR2 YFSETQ. There are 13 residues in the CDR3. The V gene lost 0 bases and the J gene lost 1 base, with 4 bases spanning the gap. CDR3 nucleotide sequence: TGCGCCAGCAGCTTGGGGAGGAACACTGAAGCTTTCTTT. This gives the protein CASSLGRNTEAFF.

This chain links TRBV7-2 with TRBJ2-3; 7 nucleotides agree with TRBD2. CDR3 length equals 15 residues. With V trimmed by 3 bases and J by 5 bases, 8 bases remained unmatched. Germline V gives CDR1 SGHTA, CDR2 FQGNSA. The chain's CDR3 is CASSLAGTMGDTQYF. DNA of the CDR3: TGTGCCAGCAGCTTGGCAGGGACTATGGGAGATACGCAGTATTTT.

The V and J genes are TRBV15 and TRBJ1-1; D is unclear. V was cut by 0 bases and J by 4 bases, with 12 bases left in between. Germline V CDR1 and CDR2: LNHNV, YYDKDF (reference sequence). The CDR3 length is 15 residues. CDR3 in amino acids: CATSRDGEAPTEAFF. In nucleotides, the CDR3 is TGTGCCACCAGCAGAGATGGAGAGGCTCCCACTGAAGCTTTCTTT.

This sequence joins TRBV11-3 and TRBJ1-1, with D maybe TRBD1 (6 bases). CDR1 and CDR2 from the germline V gene are SGHNT and YENEEA. Between the trimmed V and J ends, which lost 4 bases and 1 base, there was a span of 13 bases. The CDR3 covers 15 residues. The CDR3 DNA sequence: TGTGCCAGCAGCTCAAGAGGGGGTCCGAACACTGAAGCTTTCTTT. Its translation: CASSSRGGPNTEAFF.